Listed here are 20 T cell receptor beta chains from one sample, sequenced in a study of blood T cell repertoires in COVID-19 (dated by TCRdb to about 2020). The library was built by means of the immunoSEQ multiplex PCR assay. TCRdb limited this immuneACCESS table to in-frame rearrangements with V and J called. A share of clones is missing; checked studies link under half to unresolved V genes, and the rest is unexplained. For this sample there are around 200,000 clones; 70% to 80% appear just once. The ten largest clones capture roughly 5.7% of the sample. The material sequenced was peripheral blood. These TCRs come from a woman in her 40s with COVID-19, enrolled during active disease.

The CDR3 DNA reads as TGCGCCAGCAGCCAAGACAAGGGGGTCTATGGCTACACCTTC. Translating it yields CASSQDKGVYGYTF. V and J are TRBV4-3 and TRBJ1-2; weak D call: TRBD1 (6 bases). Germline V lookup: CDR1 LGHNA, CDR2 YSLEER. This CDR3 is built from 14 residues. Between the trimmed V and J ends, which lost 0 bases and 4 bases, there was a span of 9 bases.

The chain couples TRBV27 to TRBJ1-4, with a possible D match to TRBD1 (5 bases). This CDR3 spans 16 amino acids. V lost 6 bases and J 1 base, leaving 15 bases between the germline ends. Germline V gene data show CDR1 as MNHEY and CDR2 as SMNVEV (reference sequence). The CDR3 DNA sequence: TGTGCCAGCAGCTCCATTATGACAGTAACTAATGAAAAACTGTTTTTT. Translation: CASSSIMTVTNEKLFF. The full variable domain, completed using reference TRBV27 and TRBJ1-4, is EAQVTQNPRYLITVTGKKLTVTCSQNMNHEYMSWYRQDPGLGLRQIYYSMNVEVTDKGDVPEGYKVSRKEKRNFPLILESPSPNQTSLYFCASSSIMTVTNEKLFFGSGTQLSVL.

The chain uses TRBV6-5 and TRBJ2-3, with 12 bases lining up with TRBD2. V gave up 5 bases and J gave up 3 bases; unmatched junction bases: 3. The CDR3 runs to 15 residues. Per germline, CDR1 MNHEY and CDR2 SVGAGI. Written as DNA, the CDR3 is TGTGCCAGCAGTCCAGGACTAGCGGGAACAGATACGCAGTATTTT. The encoded protein is CASSPGLAGTDTQYF.

The chain links TRBV7-9 to TRBJ2-3, with 10 bases fitting TRBD2. After removal of 4 bases from V and 4 bases from J, the junction contained 17 bases not matched to a gene. Germline-derived CDR1 and CDR2 are SEHNR and FQNEAQ (reference sequence). This CDR3 has 19 residues. CDR3: CASSSRGGVGTSEADTQYF. The CDR3 DNA follows: TGTGCCAGCAGCTCCCGAGGGGGGGTCGGGACTAGCGAGGCAGATACGCAGTATTTT.

The chain couples TRBV4-1 to TRBJ2-3, with 9 bases that match TRBD2. The germline gives CDR1 MGHRA, CDR2 YSYEKL. The CDR3 runs 17 residues. The J segment lost 6 bases and the V segment lost 0 bases, leaving 10 bases of the junction unmatched. The CDR3 reads CASSQDITSGFDDTQYF. Here the CDR3 DNA reads TGCGCCAGCAGCCAAGATATCACTAGCGGGTTCGATGATACGCAGTATTTT.

The chain carries TRBV7-8 and TRBJ1-1; TRBD1 matches at 7 bases. The CDR3 is 13 residues long. The V segment lost 5 bases and the J segment 5 bases; nucleotides outside the gene matches: 5. Germline V gene data show CDR1 as SGHVS and CDR2 as FQNEAQ. As DNA, the CDR3 is TGTGCCAGCAGCGAACAGGGGTGGACTGAAGCTTTCTTT. Amino acid sequence: CASSEQGWTEAFF.

For this clone: This may arise from a read error, as a much more abundant clone is one base away. The chain carries TRBV7-8 and TRBJ2-2; 8 bases are a match to TRBD2. The CDR3 loop spans 16 amino acids. V shed 2 bases, J shed 6 bases, and the junction held 8 bases outside the gene matches. Germline CDR1 is SGHVS and CDR2 is FQNEAQ. The CDR3 sequence: CASSLNGGAWAGELFF. Here the CDR3 DNA reads TGTGCCAGCAGCTTAAACGGGGGGGCCTGGGCCGGGGAGCTGTTTTTT.

V usage is TRBV11-3 and J usage is TRBJ1-2, with 8 bases that match TRBD1. This CDR3 has 13 residues. J was trimmed by 7 bases and V by 1 base; bases with no gene match: 2. The germline gives CDR1 SGHNT, CDR2 YENEEA. The CDR3 DNA is TGTGCCAGCAGCTTAGCAGGGGGCATTGGCTACACCTTC. Protein product: CASSLAGGIGYTF.

The chain carries TRBV18 and TRBJ1-6; TRBD1 matches at 10 bases. V was pared by 3 bases and J by 10 bases, with 3 bases of the junction left unmatched. The CDR3 runs to 14 residues. Germline V gives CDR1 KGHSH, CDR2 LQKENI. CDR3 loop: CASSPGTGVSPLHF. CDR3 in DNA: TGTGCCAGCTCACCGGGGACAGGGGTATCACCCCTCCACTTT. The full variable domain, with the rest looked up from reference TRBV18 and TRBJ1-6, is NAGVMQNPRHLVRRRGQEARLRCSPMKGHSHVYWYRQLPEEGLKFMVYLQKENIIDESGMPKERFSAEFPKEGPSILRIQQVVRGDSAAYFCASSPGTGVSPLHFGNGTRLTVT.

This clone was recorded once. The CDR3 sequence: CASSYSGGSYGYTF. The CDR3 bases are TGTGCCAGCAGTTACTCAGGAGGGTCTTATGGCTACACCTTC. This chain joins TRBV6-2 or TRBV6-3 and TRBJ1-2; no reliable D call. The germline CDR1 and CDR2 sequences are MNHEY and SVGEGT. The CDR3 covers 14 residues. Trimming left V 0 bases short and J 5 bases short, with 10 bases between.

The chain combines TRBV6-2 or TRBV6-3 with TRBJ2-5; 7 nucleotides match TRBD1. Germline CDR1 MNHEY, CDR2 SVGEGT. This CDR3 contains 15 residues. Germline trimming cut 2 bases from V and 5 bases from J; bases unmatched to any gene: 8. CDR3 protein: CASSYGSTGMETQYF. For the CDR3, the DNA is TGTGCCAGCAGTTACGGATCGACAGGGATGGAGACCCAGTACTTC.

This clone came up a few times. The genes are TRBV6-6 and TRBJ2-6; 8 bases map to TRBD1. V lost 6 bases, J lost 0 bases, and 19 bases stayed unmatched. Germline V gene lookup returns CDR1 MNHNY and CDR2 SVGAGI (reference sequence). The CDR3 runs to 21 residues. The CDR3, as DNA: TGTGCCAGCAGCAGCTCAGTAGGGACAGGAAGGGGGGTCTCTGGGGCCAACGTCCTGACTTTC. Its protein is CASSSSVGTGRGVSGANVLTF.

The chain links TRBV3-1 (or the pseudogene TRBV3-2) to TRBJ2-7, with TRBD2 matching 14 bases. J lost 5 bases, V lost 4 bases, and 4 bases had no gene match. CDR3 length equals 15 residues. The germline gives CDR1 LGHDT, CDR2 YNNKEL (reference sequence). The CDR3 loop is CASSPRGLAGDEQYF. The CDR3 DNA sequence: TGTGCCAGCAGCCCCAGGGGACTAGCGGGAGACGAGCAGTACTTC.

The chain employs TRBV5-1 and TRBJ2-7; 10 nucleotides align to TRBD2. After removal of 1 base from V and 1 base from J, the junction contained 8 bases not matched to a gene. CDR1 SGHRS and CDR2 YFSETQ come from the germline V gene. The CDR3 has 17 residues. In DNA, the CDR3 is TGCGCCAGCAGCTTGTCAGCGGGGGGGCCTCTATCCTACGAGCAGTACTTC. Protein product: CASSLSAGGPLSYEQYF. The variable domain in full, completed from reference TRBV5-1 and TRBJ2-7, reads KAGVTQTPRYLIKTRGQQVTLSCSPISGHRSVSWYQQTPGQGLQFLFEYFSETQRNKGNFPGRFSGRQFSNSRSEMNVSTLELGDSALYLCASSLSAGGPLSYEQYFGPGTRLTVT.

The chain is built from TRBV9 and TRBJ1-4, with D perhaps matching TRBD1 (5 bases). The CDR3 covers 14 residues. CDR1 is SGDLS and CDR2 is YYNGEE in the germline V gene. The V end was cut by 2 bases, the J end by 4 bases, with 9 bases between. CDR3 sequence reads: CASSVRDFNEKLFF. The CDR3, as DNA: TGTGCCAGCAGCGTGCGGGACTTTAATGAAAAACTGTTTTTT.

The chain combines TRBV29-1 with TRBJ2-7, with TRBD2 as a possible D gene (5 bases). From germline, CDR1 is SQVTM and CDR2 ANQGSEA. The V end was cut by 6 bases, the J end by 2 bases, with 11 bases between. The CDR3 contains 12 residues. For the CDR3, the DNA is TGCAGCGTATGTCTAGCAACCTACGAGCAGTACTTC. Amino acids: CSVCLATYEQYF.

The chain uses TRBV3-1 (or the pseudogene TRBV3-2) and TRBJ2-7; D is perhaps TRBD2 (5 bases). Trimming took off 0 bases at V and 1 base at J, with 10 bases between the two ends. CDR1 and CDR2 from the germline V gene are LGHDT and YNNKEL (reference sequence). The CDR3 sequence is 15 residues long. CDR3 sequence reads: CASSQDWRVSYEQYF. CDR3 sequence (DNA): TGTGCCAGCAGCCAAGATTGGCGGGTTTCCTACGAGCAGTACTTC.

The chain uses TRBV6-5 and TRBJ1-2, with 7 bases matching TRBD1. Per germline, CDR1 MNHEY and CDR2 SVGAGI. This CDR3 contains 15 residues. Trimming took 6 bases from V and 5 from J; bases not matched to a gene: 12. The CDR3 nucleotides are TGTGCCAGCAGACGCGACAGGGCCAGTGGATATGGCTACACCTTC. The encoded protein is CASRRDRASGYGYTF.

This chain uses TRBV24-1 with TRBJ2-3; TRBD1 agrees at 9 bases. The CDR3 is 15 residues long. The germline V gene has CDR1 KGHDR and CDR2 SFDVKD. J was trimmed by 1 base and V by 5 bases; bases with no gene match: 3. Here the CDR3 DNA reads TGTGCCACCAGTGTGGGGGACAGGGGCACAGATACGCAGTATTTT. This codes for CATSVGDRGTDTQYF.

The chain couples TRBV6-5 to TRBJ1-1; D perhaps matches TRBD1 (5 bases). The CDR3 extends over 13 amino acids. The V gene lost 6 bases and the J gene lost 0 bases, with 8 bases spanning the gap. The germline CDR1 and CDR2 sequences are MNHEY and SVGAGI. The CDR3 nucleotides are TGTGCCAGCAGCCCGACAGTGAACACTGAAGCTTTCTTT. Its protein product is CASSPTVNTEAFF.